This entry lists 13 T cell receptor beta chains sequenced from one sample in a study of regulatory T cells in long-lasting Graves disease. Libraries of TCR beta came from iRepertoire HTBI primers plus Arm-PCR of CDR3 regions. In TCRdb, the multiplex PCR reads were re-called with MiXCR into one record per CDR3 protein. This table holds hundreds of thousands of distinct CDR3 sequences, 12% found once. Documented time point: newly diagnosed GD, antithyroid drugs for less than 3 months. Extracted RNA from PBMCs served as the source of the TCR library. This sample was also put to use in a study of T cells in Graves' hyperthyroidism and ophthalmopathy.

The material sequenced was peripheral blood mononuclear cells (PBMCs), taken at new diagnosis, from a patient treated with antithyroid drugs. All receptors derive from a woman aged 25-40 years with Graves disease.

CDR3 DNA: TGTGCCAGCAGCCAAGATCCAGGGATAAACTATGGCTACACCTTC. Its translation: CASSQDPGINYGYTF. The chain has TRBV3-1 and TRBJ1-2; D perhaps matches TRBD1 (5 bases). Germline assignment: CDR1 LGHDT and CDR2 YNNKEL (reference sequence). The V and J ends lost 0 bases and 2 bases respectively, with 10 bases between them. This CDR3 comprises 15 residues. Supplemented by reference TRBV3-1 and TRBJ1-2, the full variable domain reads DTAVSQTPKYLVTQMGNDKSIKCEQNLGHDTMYWYKQDSKKFLKIMFSYNNKELIINETVPNRFSPKSPDKAHLNLHINSLELGDSAVYFCASSQDPGINYGYTFGSGTRLTVV.

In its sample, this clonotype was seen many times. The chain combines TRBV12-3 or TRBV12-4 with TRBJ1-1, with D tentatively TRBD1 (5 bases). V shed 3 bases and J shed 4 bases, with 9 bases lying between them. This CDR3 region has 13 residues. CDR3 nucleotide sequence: TGTGCCAGCAGTTTGGGGGATGGCACTGAAGCTTTCTTT. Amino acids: CASSLGDGTEAFF.

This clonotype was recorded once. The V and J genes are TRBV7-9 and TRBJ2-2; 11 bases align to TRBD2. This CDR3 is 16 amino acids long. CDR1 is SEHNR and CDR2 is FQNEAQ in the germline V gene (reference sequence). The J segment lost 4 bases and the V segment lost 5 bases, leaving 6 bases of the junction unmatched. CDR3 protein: CASSQPSGGTTGELFF. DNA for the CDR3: TGTGCCAGCAGCCAGCCTAGCGGGGGGACCACCGGGGAGCTGTTTTTT. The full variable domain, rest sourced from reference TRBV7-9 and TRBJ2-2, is DTGVSQNPRHKITKRGQNVTFRCDPISEHNRLYWYRQTLGQGPEFLTYFQNEAQLEKSRLLSDRFSAERPKGSFSTLEIQRTEQGDSAMYLCASSQPSGGTTGELFFGEGSRLTVL.

The CDR3 protein is CASSEQGPYSNQPQHF. CDR3 bases: TGCGCCAGCAGCGAACAGGGGCCCTATAGCAATCAGCCCCAGCATTTT. This chain links TRBV5-1 with TRBJ1-5; TRBD1 matches 7 bases. Germline CDR1 SGHRS, CDR2 YFSETQ. The CDR3 is made up of 16 amino acids. The V and J ends lost 4 bases and 0 bases, in that order; junction bases with no gene match: 7.

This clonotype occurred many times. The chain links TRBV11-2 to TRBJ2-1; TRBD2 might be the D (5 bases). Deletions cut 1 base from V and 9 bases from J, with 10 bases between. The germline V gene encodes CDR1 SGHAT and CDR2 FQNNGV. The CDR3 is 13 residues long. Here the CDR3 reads CASSLVGSVEQFF. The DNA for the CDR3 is TGTGCCAGCAGCTTAGTGGGTAGCGTTGAGCAGTTCTTC.

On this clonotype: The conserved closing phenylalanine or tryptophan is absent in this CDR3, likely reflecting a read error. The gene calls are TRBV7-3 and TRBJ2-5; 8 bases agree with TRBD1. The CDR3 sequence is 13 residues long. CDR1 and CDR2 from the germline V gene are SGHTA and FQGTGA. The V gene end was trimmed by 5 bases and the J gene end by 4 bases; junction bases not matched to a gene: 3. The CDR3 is CASSGDRGETQYL. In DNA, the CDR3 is TGTGCCAGCAGCGGTGACAGGGGAGAGACCCAGTACCTC.

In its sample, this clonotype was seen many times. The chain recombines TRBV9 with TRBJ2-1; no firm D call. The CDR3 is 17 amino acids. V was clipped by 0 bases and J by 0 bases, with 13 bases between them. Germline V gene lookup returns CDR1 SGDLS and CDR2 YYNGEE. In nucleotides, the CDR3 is TGTGCCAGCAGCGTAGCTTCCCGCCCCATCTCCTACAATGAGCAGTTCTTC. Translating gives CASSVASRPISYNEQFF. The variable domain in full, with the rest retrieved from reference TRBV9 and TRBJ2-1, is DSGVTQTPKHLITATGQRVTLRCSPRSGDLSVYWYQQSLDQGLQFLIQYYNGEERAKGNILERFSAQQFPDLHSELNLSSLELGDSALYFCASSVASRPISYNEQFFGPGTRLTVL.

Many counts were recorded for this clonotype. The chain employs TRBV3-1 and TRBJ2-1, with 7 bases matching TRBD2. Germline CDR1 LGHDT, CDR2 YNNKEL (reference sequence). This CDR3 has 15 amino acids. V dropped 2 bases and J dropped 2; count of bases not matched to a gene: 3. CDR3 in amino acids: CASSQLLAPYNEQFF. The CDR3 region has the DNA TGTGCCAGCAGCCAACTACTAGCGCCCTACAATGAGCAGTTCTTC.

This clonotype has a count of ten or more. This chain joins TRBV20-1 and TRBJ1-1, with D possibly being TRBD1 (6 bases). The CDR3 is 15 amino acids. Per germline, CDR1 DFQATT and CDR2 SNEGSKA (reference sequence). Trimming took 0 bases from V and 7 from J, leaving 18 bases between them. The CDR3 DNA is TGCAGTGCTAGAGATACAGGACAGCCTTCCGTTGAAGCTTTCTTT. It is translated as CSARDTGQPSVEAFF.

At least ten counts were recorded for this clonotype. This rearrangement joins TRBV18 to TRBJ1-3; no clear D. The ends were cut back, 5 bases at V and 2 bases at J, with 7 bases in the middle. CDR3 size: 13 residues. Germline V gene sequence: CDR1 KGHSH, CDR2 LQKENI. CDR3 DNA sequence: TGTGCCAGCTCAGGAAATACTGGAAACACCATATATTTT. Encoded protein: CASSGNTGNTIYF.

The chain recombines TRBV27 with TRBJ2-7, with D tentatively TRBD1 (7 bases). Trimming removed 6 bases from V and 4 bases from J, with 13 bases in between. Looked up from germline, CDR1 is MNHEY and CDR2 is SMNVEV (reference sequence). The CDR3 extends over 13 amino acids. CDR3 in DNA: TGTGCCAGCAGGACAGGGAGCGGGTACGAGCAGTACTTC. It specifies CASRTGSGYEQYF.

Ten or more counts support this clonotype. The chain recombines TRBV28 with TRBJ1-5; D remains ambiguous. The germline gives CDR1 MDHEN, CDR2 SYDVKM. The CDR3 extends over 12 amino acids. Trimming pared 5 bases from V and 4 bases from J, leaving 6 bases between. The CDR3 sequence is CASSQYNQPQHF. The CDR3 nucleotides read TGTGCCAGCAGTCAATATAATCAGCCCCAGCATTTT.

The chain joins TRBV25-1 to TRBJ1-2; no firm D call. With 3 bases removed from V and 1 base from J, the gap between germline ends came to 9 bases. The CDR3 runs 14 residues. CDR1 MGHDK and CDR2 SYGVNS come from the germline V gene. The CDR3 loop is CASSELTDNYGYTF. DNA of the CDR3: TGTGCCAGCAGTGAGTTGACTGATAACTATGGCTACACCTTC.